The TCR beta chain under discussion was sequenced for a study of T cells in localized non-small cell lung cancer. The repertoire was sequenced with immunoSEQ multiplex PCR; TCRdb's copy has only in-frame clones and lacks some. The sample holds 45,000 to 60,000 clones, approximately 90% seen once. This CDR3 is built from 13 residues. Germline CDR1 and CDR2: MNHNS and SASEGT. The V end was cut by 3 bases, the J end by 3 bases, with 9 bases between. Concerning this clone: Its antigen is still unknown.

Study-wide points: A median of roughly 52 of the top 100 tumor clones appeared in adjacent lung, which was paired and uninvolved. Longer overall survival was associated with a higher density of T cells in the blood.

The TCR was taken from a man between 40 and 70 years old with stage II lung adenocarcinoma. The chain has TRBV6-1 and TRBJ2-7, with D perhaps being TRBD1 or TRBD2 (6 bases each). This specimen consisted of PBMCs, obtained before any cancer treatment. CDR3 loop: CASSEEGGYEQYV. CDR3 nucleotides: TGTGCCAGCAGTGAGGAGGGGGGCTACGAGCAGTACGTC.